The rows below give T cell receptor beta chains drawn from one sample of a study of CD8+CD57+ T cells in acquired aplastic anemia. TCRdb reanalysed the reads using MiXCR and keeps one entry per CDR3 protein. Counted here are about 190,000 distinct CDR3 sequences, approximately 52% occurring once; the ten biggest clones make up more than 15%. The sequenced sample was sorted CD4+, CD8+, or CD8+CD57+ T cells (not recorded which) from PBMCs. The receptor source for this set is a human donor in good health, serving as a control. Each CDR3 is given with its conserved first and last residue. The order of the fields is J gene, V gene, clone size, D gene, CDR3 DNA, CDR3 protein. The D gene is left open where the match is weak. Clone size is stated in some rows and not others, as once, few, many or a class when expanded.

TRBJ1-2 TRBV15 . . TGTGCCACCAGCAGATCCCAGGCGTCTGGCTACACCTTC CATSRSQASGYTF
TRBJ1-6 TRBV2 . . TGTGCCAGCAGTGAGCGAAACGATTGGGATTCACCCCTCCACTTT CASSERNDWDSPLHF
TRBJ1-1 TRBV5-5 . . TGTGCCAGCAGTCCCGGACCCCAAAAATGGGCTTTCTTT CASSPGPQKWAFF
TRBJ2-2 TRBV19 . . TGTGCCAGTAGCAATGGAAGGGTTGGGGAGCTGTTTTTT CASSNGRVGELFF
TRBJ1-5 TRBV6-2/TRBV6-3 many TRBD1 TGTGCCAGCAGTTACGCCGGGACAGGGAATCAGCCCCAGCATTTT CASSYAGTGNQPQHF
TRBJ2-7 TRBV20-1 . . TGCAGTGCCTTGACCGGGTTCAACGAGCAGTACTTC CSALTGFNEQYF
TRBJ1-2 TRBV19 many . TGTGCCAGTAAACCAGGCGCTGCTAACTATGGCTACACCTTC CASKPGAANYGYTF
TRBJ2-3 TRBV7-9 . TRBD1 TGTGCCAGCAGCTTAAGGACAGGGGACGCCTACAATGAGCAGTATTTT CASSLRTGDAYNEQYF
TRBJ2-7 TRBV7-2 few . TGTGCCAGCTCACCAGGGGGGTCAACCTACGAGCAGTACTTC CASSPGGSTYEQYF
TRBJ1-2 TRBV14 many . TGTGCCAGCAGCCAAGATATTTGGGCATGGGGCTACACCTTC CASSQDIWAWGYTF
TRBJ2-7 TRBV15 few TRBD2 TGTGCCACCAGCATTTCCGGGACTAAGTACGAGCAGTACTTC CATSISGTKYEQYF
TRBJ2-3 TRBV9 . . TGTGCCAGCAGCGTAAAGGGAGGTGGAGATACGCAGTATTTT CASSVKGGGDTQYF
TRBJ2-5 TRBV20-1 . TRBD2 TGCAGTGCTAGAGCACTAGCGGGGGGGGACCAAGAGACCCAGTACTTC CSARALAGGDQETQYF
TRBJ2-7 TRBV7-9 . . TGTGCCAGCAGCTTGGCCAGGACAGACGAGCAGTACTTC CASSLARTDEQYF
TRBJ2-2 TRBV12-3/TRBV12-4 many TRBD2 TGTGCCAGCAGGCGCGCGGGAGCCGCGAACACCGGGGAGCTGTTTTTT CASRRAGAANTGELFF
TRBJ2-7 TRBV7-2 . . TGTGCCAGCAGCTTGGGCCCAGGGATCGAGCAGTACTTC CASSLGPGIEQYF
TRBJ1-4 TRBV7-8 . TRBD1 TGTGCCAGCAGCTCCGACAGGGGAGGCGGTAATGAAAAACTGTTTTTT CASSSDRGGGNEKLFF
TRBJ1-5 TRBV6-5 many TRBD1 TGTGCCAGCAGCCCCGACAGGGGTGGTGGTCAGCCCCAGCATTTT CASSPDRGGGQPQHF
TRBJ2-1 TRBV7-2 many . TGTGCCAGCAGCCACCCCCTAGCAGGAAGTTACAATGAGCAGTTCTTC CASSHPLAGSYNEQFF
TRBJ2-7 TRBV7-2 many . TGTGCCAGCAGCCGGGGATATGGCGGAGACGAGCAGTACTTC CASSRGYGGDEQYF
TRBJ2-2 TRBV6-2/TRBV6-3 many . TGTGCCAGCAGTTACTCCACCCGGGGGCGGGACGGGGAGCTGTTTTTT CASSYSTRGRDGELFF
TRBJ1-5 TRBV29-1 once . TGCAGCGTGGGGGGGTATAGCAATCAGCCCCAGCATTTT CSVGGYSNQPQHF
TRBJ1-4 TRBV20-1 many TRBD1 TGCAGTGCGCCGGGACAGAATGAAAAACTGTTTTTT CSAPGQNEKLFF